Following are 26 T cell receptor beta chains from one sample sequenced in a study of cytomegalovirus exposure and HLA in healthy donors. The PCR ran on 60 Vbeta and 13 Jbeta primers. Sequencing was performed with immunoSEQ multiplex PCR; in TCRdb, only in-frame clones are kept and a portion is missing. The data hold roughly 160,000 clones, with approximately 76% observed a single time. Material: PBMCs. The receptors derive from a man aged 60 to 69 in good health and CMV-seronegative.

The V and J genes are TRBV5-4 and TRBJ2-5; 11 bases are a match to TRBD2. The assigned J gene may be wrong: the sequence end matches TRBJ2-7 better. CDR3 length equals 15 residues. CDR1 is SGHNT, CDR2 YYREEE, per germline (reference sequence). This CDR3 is CASSSVGTSGYEQYF. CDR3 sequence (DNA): TGTGCCAGCAGCTCCGTCGGGACTAGCGGCTACGAGCAGTACTTC.

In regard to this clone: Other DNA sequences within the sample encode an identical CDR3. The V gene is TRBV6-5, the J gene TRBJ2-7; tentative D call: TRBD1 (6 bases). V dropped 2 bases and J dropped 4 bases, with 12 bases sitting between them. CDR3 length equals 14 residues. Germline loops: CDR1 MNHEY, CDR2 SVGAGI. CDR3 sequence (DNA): TGTGCCAGCAGTTACGCCGGGACAACTTACGAGCAGTACTTC. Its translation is CASSYAGTTYEQYF.

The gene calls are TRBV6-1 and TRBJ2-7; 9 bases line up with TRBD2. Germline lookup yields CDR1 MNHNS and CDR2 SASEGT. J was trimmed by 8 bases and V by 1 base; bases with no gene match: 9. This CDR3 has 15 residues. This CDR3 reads CASSEGELAGLKQYF. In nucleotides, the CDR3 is TGTGCCAGCAGTGAAGGGGAGCTAGCGGGGCTCAAGCAGTACTTC.

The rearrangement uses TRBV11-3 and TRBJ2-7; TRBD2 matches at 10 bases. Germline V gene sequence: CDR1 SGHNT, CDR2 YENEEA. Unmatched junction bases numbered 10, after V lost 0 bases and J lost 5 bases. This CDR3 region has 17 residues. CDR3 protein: CASSLDPPSGRGHEQYF. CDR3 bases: TGTGCCAGCAGCTTAGATCCCCCTAGCGGGAGAGGCCACGAGCAGTACTTC.

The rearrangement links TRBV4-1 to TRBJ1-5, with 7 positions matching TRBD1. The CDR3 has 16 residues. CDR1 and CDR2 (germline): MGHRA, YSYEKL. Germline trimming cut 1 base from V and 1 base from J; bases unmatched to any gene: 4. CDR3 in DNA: TGCGCCAGCAGCCAAGCAAGGGGACAGAGCAATCAGCCCCAGCATTTT. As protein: CASSQARGQSNQPQHF.

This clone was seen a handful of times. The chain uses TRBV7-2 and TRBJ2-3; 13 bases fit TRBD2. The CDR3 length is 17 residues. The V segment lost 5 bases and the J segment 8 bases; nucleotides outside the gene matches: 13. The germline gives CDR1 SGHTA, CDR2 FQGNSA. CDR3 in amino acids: CASSRGTSGTLAGTQYF. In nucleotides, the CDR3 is TGTGCCAGCAGCCGCGGGACTAGCGGGACTCTAGCGGGTACGCAGTATTTT. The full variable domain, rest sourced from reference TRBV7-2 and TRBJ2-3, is GAGVSQSPSNKVTEKGKDVELRCDPISGHTALYWYRQSLGQGLEFLIYFQGNSAPDKSGLPSDRFSAERTGGSVSTLTIQRTQQEDSAVYLCASSRGTSGTLAGTQYFGPGTRLTVL.

The CDR3 reads CASRPGTGHYTF. The CDR3 region has the DNA TGTGCCAGCAGGCCCGGGACAGGGCATTACACCTTC. V is TRBV6-5 and J is TRBJ1-2; 9 bases match TRBD1. The V segment lost 6 bases and the J segment 11 bases; nucleotides outside the gene matches: 7. Germline V gene sequence: CDR1 MNHEY, CDR2 SVGAGI. The CDR3 covers 12 residues.

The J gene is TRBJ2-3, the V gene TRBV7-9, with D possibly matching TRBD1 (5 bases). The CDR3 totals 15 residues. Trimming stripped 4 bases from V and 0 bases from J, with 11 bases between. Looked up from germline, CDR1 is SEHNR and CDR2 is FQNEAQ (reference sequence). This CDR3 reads CASSSGAASTDTQYF. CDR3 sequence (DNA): TGTGCCAGCAGCTCTGGGGCGGCTAGCACAGATACGCAGTATTTT.

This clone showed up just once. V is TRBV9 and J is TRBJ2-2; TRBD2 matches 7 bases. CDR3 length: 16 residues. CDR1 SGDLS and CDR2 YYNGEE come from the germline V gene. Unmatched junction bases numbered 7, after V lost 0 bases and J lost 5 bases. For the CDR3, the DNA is TGTGCCAGCAGCGTAGCACTGGGAGGGTCAACCGGGGAGCTGTTTTTT. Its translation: CASSVALGGSTGELFF.

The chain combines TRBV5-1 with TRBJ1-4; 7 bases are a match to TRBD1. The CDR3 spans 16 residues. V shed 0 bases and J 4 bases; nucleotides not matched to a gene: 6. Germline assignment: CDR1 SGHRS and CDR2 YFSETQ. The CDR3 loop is CASSLGGGDFNEKLFF. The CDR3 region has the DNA TGCGCCAGCAGCTTGGGAGGGGGCGATTTTAATGAAAAACTGTTTTTT.

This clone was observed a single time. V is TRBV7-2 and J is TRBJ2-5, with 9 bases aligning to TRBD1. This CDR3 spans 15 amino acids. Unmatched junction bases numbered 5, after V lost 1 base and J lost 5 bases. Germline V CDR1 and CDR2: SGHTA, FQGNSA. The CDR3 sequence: CASSLGGQGMETQYF. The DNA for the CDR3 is TGTGCCAGCAGCTTAGGGGGACAGGGTATGGAGACCCAGTACTTC.

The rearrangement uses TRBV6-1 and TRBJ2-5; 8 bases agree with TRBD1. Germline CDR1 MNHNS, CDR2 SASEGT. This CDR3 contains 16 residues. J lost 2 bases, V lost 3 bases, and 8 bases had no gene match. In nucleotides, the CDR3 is TGTGCCAGCAGTGAGCGGGACAGGACCACGCAAGAGACCCAGTACTTC. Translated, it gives CASSERDRTTQETQYF.

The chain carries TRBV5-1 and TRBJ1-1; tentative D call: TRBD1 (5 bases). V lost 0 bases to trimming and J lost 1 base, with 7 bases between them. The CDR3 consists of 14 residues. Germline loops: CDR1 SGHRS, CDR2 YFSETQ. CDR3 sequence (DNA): TGCGCCAGCAGCTTGGACGGACAGAACACTGAAGCTTTCTTT. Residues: CASSLDGQNTEAFF. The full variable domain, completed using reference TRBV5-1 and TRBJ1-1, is KAGVTQTPRYLIKTRGQQVTLSCSPISGHRSVSWYQQTPGQGLQFLFEYFSETQRNKGNFPGRFSGRQFSNSRSEMNVSTLELGDSALYLCASSLDGQNTEAFFGQGTRLTVV.

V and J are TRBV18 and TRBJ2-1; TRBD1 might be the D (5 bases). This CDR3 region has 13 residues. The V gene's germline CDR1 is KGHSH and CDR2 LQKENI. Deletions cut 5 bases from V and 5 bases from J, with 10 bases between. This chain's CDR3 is CASSWTPDNEQFF. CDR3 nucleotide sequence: TGTGCCAGCTCATGGACACCCGACAATGAGCAGTTCTTC.

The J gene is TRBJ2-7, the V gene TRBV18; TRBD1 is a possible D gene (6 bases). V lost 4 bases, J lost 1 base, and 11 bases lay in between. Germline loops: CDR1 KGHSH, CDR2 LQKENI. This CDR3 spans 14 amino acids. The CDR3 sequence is CASSRDMASYEQYF. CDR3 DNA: TGTGCCAGCTCACGGGACATGGCATCCTACGAGCAGTACTTC.

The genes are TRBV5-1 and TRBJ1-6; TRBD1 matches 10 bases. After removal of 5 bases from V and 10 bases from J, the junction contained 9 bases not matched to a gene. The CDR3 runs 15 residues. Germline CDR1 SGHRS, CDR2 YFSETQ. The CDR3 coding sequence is TGCGCCAGCAGGAAGACAGGGGGCGGTGAATCACCCCTCCACTTT. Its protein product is CASRKTGGGESPLHF. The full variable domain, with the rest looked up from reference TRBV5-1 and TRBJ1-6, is KAGVTQTPRYLIKTRGQQVTLSCSPISGHRSVSWYQQTPGQGLQFLFEYFSETQRNKGNFPGRFSGRQFSNSRSEMNVSTLELGDSALYLCASRKTGGGESPLHFGNGTRLTVT.

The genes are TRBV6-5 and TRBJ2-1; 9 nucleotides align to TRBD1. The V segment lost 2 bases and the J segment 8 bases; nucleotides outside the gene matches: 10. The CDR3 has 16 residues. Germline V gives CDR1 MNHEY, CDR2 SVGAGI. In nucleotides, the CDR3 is TGTGCCAGCAGTTACCGGCTGGGACAGGGACCCCATGAGCAGTTCTTC. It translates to CASSYRLGQGPHEQFF.

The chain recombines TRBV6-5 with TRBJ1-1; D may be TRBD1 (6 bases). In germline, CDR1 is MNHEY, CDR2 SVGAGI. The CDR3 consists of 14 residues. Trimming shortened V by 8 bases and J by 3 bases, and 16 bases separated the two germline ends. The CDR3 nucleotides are TGTGCCAGCGGGGGTGAACAGGGATACACTGAAGCTTTCTTT. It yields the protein CASGGEQGYTEAFF.

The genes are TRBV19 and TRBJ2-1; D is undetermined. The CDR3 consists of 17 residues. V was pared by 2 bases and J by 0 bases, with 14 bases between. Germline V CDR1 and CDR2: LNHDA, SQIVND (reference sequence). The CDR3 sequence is CASSINPPPSSYNEQFF. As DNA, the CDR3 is TGTGCCAGTAGTATAAACCCTCCCCCGAGCTCCTACAATGAGCAGTTCTTC.

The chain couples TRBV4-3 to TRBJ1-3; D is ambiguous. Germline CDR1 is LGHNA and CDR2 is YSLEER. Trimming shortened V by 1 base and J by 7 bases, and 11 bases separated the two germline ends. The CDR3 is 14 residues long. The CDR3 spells CASSQAAAVNTIYF. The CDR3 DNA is TGCGCCAGCAGCCAAGCGGCGGCAGTCAACACCATATATTTT.

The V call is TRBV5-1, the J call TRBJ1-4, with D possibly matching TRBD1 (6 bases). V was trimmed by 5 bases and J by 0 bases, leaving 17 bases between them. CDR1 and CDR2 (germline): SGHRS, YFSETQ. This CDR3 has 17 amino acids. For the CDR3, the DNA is TGCGCCAGCAGTCACTCTCGATCAGGGGCAACTAATGAAAAACTGTTTTTT. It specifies CASSHSRSGATNEKLFF.

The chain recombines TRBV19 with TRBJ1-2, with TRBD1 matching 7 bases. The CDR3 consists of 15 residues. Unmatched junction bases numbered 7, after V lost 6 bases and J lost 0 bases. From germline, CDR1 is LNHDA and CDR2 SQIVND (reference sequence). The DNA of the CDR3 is TGTGCCAGTAGCTACTCAGGGACAGCTAACTATGGCTACACCTTC. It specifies CASSYSGTANYGYTF. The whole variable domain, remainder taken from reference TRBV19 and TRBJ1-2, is DGGITQSPKYLFRKEGQNVTLSCEQNLNHDAMYWYRQDPGQGLRLIYYSQIVNDFQKGDIAEGYSVSREKKESFPLTVTSAQKNPTAFYLCASSYSGTANYGYTFGSGTRLTVV.

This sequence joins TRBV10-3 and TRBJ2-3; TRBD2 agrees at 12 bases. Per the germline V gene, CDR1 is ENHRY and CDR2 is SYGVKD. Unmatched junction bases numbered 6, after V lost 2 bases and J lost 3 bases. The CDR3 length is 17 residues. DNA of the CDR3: TGTGCCATCAGTGAGCCCAGGACTAGCGGGACGACAGATACGCAGTATTTT. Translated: CAISEPRTSGTTDTQYF.

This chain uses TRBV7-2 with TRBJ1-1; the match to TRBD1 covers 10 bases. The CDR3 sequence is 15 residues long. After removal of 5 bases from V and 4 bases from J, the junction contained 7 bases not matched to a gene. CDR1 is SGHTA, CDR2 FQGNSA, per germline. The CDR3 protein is CASSVRQGAPTEAFF. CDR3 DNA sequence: TGTGCCAGCAGCGTAAGACAGGGGGCGCCCACTGAAGCTTTCTTT.

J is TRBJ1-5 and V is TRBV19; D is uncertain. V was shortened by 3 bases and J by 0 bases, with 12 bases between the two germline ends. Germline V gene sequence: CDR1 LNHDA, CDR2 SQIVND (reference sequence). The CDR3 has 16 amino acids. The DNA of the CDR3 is TGTGCCAGTAGTATGTCCAGTTCCGTTAGCAATCAGCCCCAGCATTTT. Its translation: CASSMSSSVSNQPQHF.

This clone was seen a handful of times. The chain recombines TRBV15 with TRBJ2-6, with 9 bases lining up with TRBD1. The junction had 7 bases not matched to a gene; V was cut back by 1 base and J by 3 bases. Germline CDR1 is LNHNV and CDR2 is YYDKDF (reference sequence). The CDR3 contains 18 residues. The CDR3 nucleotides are TGTGCCACCAGCAGAGGAGGAACAGGGGGCCTTGGGGCCAACGTCCTGACTTTC. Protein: CATSRGGTGGLGANVLTF.